One and the same sample provided the 9 T cell receptor beta chains below, sequenced in a study of PD-1 blockade in classical Hodgkin lymphoma (dated by TCRdb to about 2020). Reading the label with the study, this specimen's time point is: cycle 2 day 1 (C2D1) of nivolumab. Every trial patient had relapsed following autologous stem cell transplantation, and prior brentuximab vedotin exposure was what differed among cohorts A, B and C. The library was produced with the immunoSEQ multiplex PCR assay. The immuneACCESS repertoire file appears here via TCRdb, limited to in-frame rearrangements. These files lack a portion of the clones; in checked studies, under half of the deficit traces to unresolved V genes, and the cause of the others is not known. The sample profile shows tens of thousands of clones; approximately 81% of them were found once. 7.5% to 9.5% of the sample comes from the top ten. The material was peripheral blood mononuclear cells (PBMCs), obtained before the second cycle of nivolumab. These receptors were collected from a human donor with classical Hodgkin lymphoma.

V gene TRBV6-5 combines with J gene TRBJ2-7; D might be TRBD1 (6 bases). V was clipped by 4 bases and J by 3 bases, with 13 bases between them. CDR3 length: 14 residues. Germline V gene lookup returns CDR1 MNHEY and CDR2 SVGAGI. The CDR3 DNA reads as TGTGCCAGCAGTTGGGGACCAGGGGTCTACGAGCAGTACTTC. Its translation is CASSWGPGVYEQYF.

V and J are TRBV5-4 and TRBJ2-5; possibly TRBD2 for D (5 bases). Germline values: CDR1 SGHNT, CDR2 YYREEE (reference sequence). Trimming cost V 0 bases and J 1 base, with 10 bases left between them. This CDR3 comprises 15 residues. CDR3: CASSLALTSQETQYF. In nucleotides, the CDR3 is TGTGCCAGCAGCTTGGCCCTTACTAGCCAAGAGACCCAGTACTTC.

This chain connects TRBV27 to TRBJ1-6, with TRBD1 matching over 8 bases. Per germline, CDR1 MNHEY and CDR2 SMNVEV (reference sequence). CDR3 size: 16 residues. V shed 4 bases and J 0 bases; nucleotides not matched to a gene: 2. The DNA of the CDR3 is TGTGCCAGCAGTTGGGACAGGAGCTCCTATAATTCACCCCTCCACTTT. This gives the protein CASSWDRSSYNSPLHF.

V gene TRBV28 combines with J gene TRBJ2-5; possible D gene TRBD1, 5 bases. CDR1 is MDHEN and CDR2 is SYDVKM in the germline V gene. Trimming left V 5 bases short and J 5 bases short, with 18 bases between. This CDR3 is built from 15 residues. The CDR3 here is CASSLNRWAVETQYF. The CDR3 nucleotides are TGTGCCAGCAGTCTCAACAGGTGGGCGGTGGAGACCCAGTACTTC.

The chain employs TRBV7-3 and TRBJ2-1, with 10 bases lining up with TRBD2. This CDR3 comprises 16 residues. CDR1 and CDR2 (germline): SGHTA, FQGTGA. V dropped 2 bases and J dropped 2; count of bases not matched to a gene: 3. The CDR3 bases are TGTGCCAGCAGCTTAGAAAGCGGGGGGGCCTACAATGAGCAGTTCTTC. Translating gives CASSLESGGAYNEQFF.

This clone was counted a few times. The CDR3 DNA is TGCGCCAGCAGCCGCGGTCTTCGGGGGGGCCACACCGGGGAGCTGTTTTTT. This translates into CASSRGLRGGHTGELFF. V gene TRBV5-1 combines with J gene TRBJ2-2, with 8 bases identical to TRBD2. CDR3 length equals 17 residues. V shed 4 bases and J 3 bases; nucleotides not matched to a gene: 11. Germline CDR1 and CDR2: SGHRS and YFSETQ.

The CDR3 loop is CASSPRARVGTDTQYF. The CDR3 nucleotides read TGTGCCAGCAGTCCTAGGGCAAGGGTTGGCACAGATACGCAGTATTTT. This rearrangement joins TRBV7-9 to TRBJ2-3; D call uncertain. Germline values: CDR1 SEHNR, CDR2 FQNEAQ (reference sequence). Deletions cut 6 bases from V and 1 base from J, with 17 bases between. This CDR3 is built from 16 residues.

The J gene is TRBJ2-7, the V gene TRBV5-6; D remains unclear. Trimming took off 2 bases at V and 0 bases at J, with 12 bases between the two ends. Germline lookup yields CDR1 SGHDT and CDR2 YYEEEE. The CDR3 contains 15 residues. The CDR3 DNA follows: TGTGCCAGCAGCTTCGGGCAGCCTAGCTCCTACGAGCAGTACTTC. Translating gives CASSFGQPSSYEQYF.

The chain employs TRBV27 and TRBJ2-1; TRBD1 matches 7 bases. The CDR3 runs 15 residues. Per the germline V gene, CDR1 is MNHEY and CDR2 is SMNVEV (reference sequence). Trimming at V came to 5 bases and at J to 7 bases, leaving 11 bases not matched to a gene. The CDR3 DNA is TGTGCCAGCAGTGATCGGACAGGTCTGGGAAATGAGCAGTTCTTC. Translating it yields CASSDRTGLGNEQFF.